Below are 17 T cell receptor beta chains sequenced from a single sample in a study of cytomegalovirus exposure and HLA in healthy donors. 60 Vbeta and 13 Jbeta primers were used in PCR. Data came from immunoSEQ multiplex PCR; TCRdb stores just in-frame clones and leaves some out. The sample records 100,000 or so clones, more than 60% being singletons. Sequenced sample: PBMCs. These receptors came from a man aged 50-59 years in good health and CMV-seronegative.

There are a few counts of this clone. The CDR3 loop is CASSLFWGRSNTGELFF. In DNA, the CDR3 is TGTGCCAGCAGCTTATTTTGGGGGCGGTCTAACACCGGGGAGCTGTTTTTT. The genes are TRBV11-2 and TRBJ2-2; the D gene is possibly TRBD1 (6 bases). This CDR3 contains 17 residues. Germline CDR1 SGHAT, CDR2 FQNNGV. V shed 2 bases and J shed 2 bases, with 15 bases lying between them.

This clone was counted only a few times. CDR3 coding DNA: TGTGCCAGCAGCACATTTCAGGGTGGCTCCTACAATGAGCAGTTCTTC. Translation: CASSTFQGGSYNEQFF. This sequence joins TRBV7-3 and TRBJ2-1; tentative D call: TRBD1 (5 bases). There are 16 residues in the CDR3. Looked up from germline, CDR1 is SGHTA and CDR2 is FQGTGA. Trimming left V 5 bases short and J 0 bases short, with 14 bases between. Supplemented by reference TRBV7-3 and TRBJ2-1, the full variable domain reads GAGVSQTPSNKVTEKGKYVELRCDPISGHTALYWYRQSLGQGPEFLIYFQGTGAADDSGLPNDRFFAVRPEGSVSTLKIQRTERGDSAVYLCASSTFQGGSYNEQFFGPGTRLTVL.

The chain uses TRBV25-1 and TRBJ2-1, with D unclear. The V gene lost 7 bases and the J gene lost 6 bases, with 7 bases spanning the gap. Germline CDR1 MGHDK, CDR2 SYGVNS. This CDR3 is built from 11 residues. CDR3 coding DNA: TGTGCCAGCACTACAGCCAATGAGCAGTTCTTC. It encodes CASTTANEQFF. Full variable domain (missing parts from reference TRBV25-1 and TRBJ2-1): EADIYQTPRYLVIGTGKKITLECSQTMGHDKMYWYQQDPGMELHLIHYSYGVNSTEKGDLSSESTVSRIRTEHFPLTLESARPSHTSQYLCASTTANEQFFGPGTRLTVL.

This clone was counted a few times. V is TRBV5-8 and J is TRBJ2-3; TRBD2 matches 10 bases. With V trimmed by 7 bases and J by 11 bases, 13 bases remained unmatched. Germline CDR1 reads SGHTS; CDR2 reads YDEGEE. CDR3 length equals 14 residues. CDR3: CASLPSGRAGRQYF. In nucleotides, the CDR3 is TGTGCCAGCCTCCCTAGCGGGAGAGCCGGTCGGCAGTATTTT. Looking up the rest from reference TRBV5-8 and TRBJ2-3 gives the full variable domain: EAGVTQSPTHLIKTRGQQATLRCSPISGHTSVYWYQQALGLGLQFLLWYDEGEERNRGNFPPRFSGRQFPNYSSELNVNALELEDSALYLCASLPSGRAGRQYFGPGTRLTVL.

This clone was counted between two and nine times. In DNA form, the CDR3 reads TGTGCCAGCAGTTATTCGGACAGGGATGGTGGCTACACCTTC. It specifies CASSYSDRDGGYTF. The chain carries TRBV6-5 and TRBJ1-2; TRBD1 aligns across 8 bases. V lost 3 bases, J lost 7 bases, and 7 bases stayed unmatched. Germline V lookup: CDR1 MNHEY, CDR2 SVGAGI. This CDR3 has 14 amino acids.

CDR3 region: CASSHRSRDRVGYTF. CDR3 nucleotides: TGTGCCAGCAGCCACCGCTCCCGGGACAGGGTTGGCTACACCTTC. This rearrangement joins TRBV5-8 to TRBJ1-2; 9 nucleotides agree with TRBD1. The CDR3 is 15 amino acids. The V segment lost 4 bases and the J segment 7 bases; nucleotides outside the gene matches: 11. CDR1 and CDR2 (germline): SGHTS, YDEGEE.

The chain couples TRBV5-1 to TRBJ2-7, with a possible D match to TRBD2 (5 bases). Trimming stripped 1 base from V and 3 bases from J, with 11 bases between. CDR3 size: 14 residues. Germline V lookup: CDR1 SGHRS, CDR2 YFSETQ. CDR3 DNA: TGCGCCAGCAGCTTGTCTAGGACTCACTACGAGCAGTACTTC. Translated, it gives CASSLSRTHYEQYF.

J is TRBJ2-7 and V is TRBV13; 10 nucleotides align to TRBD1. The CDR3 is 19 residues long. CDR1 PRHDT and CDR2 FYEKMQ come from the germline V gene (reference sequence). V shed 5 bases, J shed 5 bases, and the junction held 21 bases outside the gene matches. The chain's CDR3 is CASSTRGWVSGDRGHEQYF. The DNA for the CDR3 is TGTGCCAGCAGCACCCGAGGTTGGGTATCGGGTGACAGGGGGCACGAGCAGTACTTC.

V usage is TRBV18 and J usage is TRBJ2-5; 8 nucleotides line up with TRBD2. The V gene's germline CDR1 is KGHSH and CDR2 LQKENI. There are 16 residues in the CDR3. V lost 0 bases, J lost 5 bases, and 8 bases stayed unmatched. Here the CDR3 reads CASSPPPGGERETQYF. CDR3 bases: TGTGCCAGCTCACCACCCCCGGGAGGGGAAAGGGAGACCCAGTACTTC.

For the CDR3, the DNA is TGTGCCAGCAGCTTAGGGAGGGGGGGCCCGGGAAACATTCAGTACTTC. This sequence encodes CASSLGRGGPGNIQYF. The chain is built from TRBV7-2 and TRBJ2-4, with a possible D match to TRBD2 (7 bases). V shed 1 base and J shed 6 bases, with 16 bases lying between them. CDR1 and CDR2 (germline): SGHTA, FQGNSA. The CDR3 runs to 16 residues.

This clone has just a few counts. The rearrangement uses TRBV7-8 and TRBJ1-2, with D possibly matching TRBD1 (5 bases). There are 13 residues in the CDR3. Germline V CDR1 and CDR2: SGHVS, FQNEAQ. Trimming removed 6 bases from V and 2 bases from J, with 10 bases in between. The CDR3 DNA follows: TGTGCCAGCAGACAGGCCGGGAACTATGGCTACACCTTC. Amino acid sequence: CASRQAGNYGYTF.

The chain has TRBV27 and TRBJ1-6; a possible D gene is TRBD1 (5 bases). The germline V gene has CDR1 MNHEY and CDR2 SMNVEV (reference sequence). Trimming removed 3 bases at V and 7 bases at J, with 13 bases between. The CDR3 is made up of 15 amino acids. CDR3 sequence: CASSFAGPKNSPLHF. CDR3 nucleotide sequence: TGTGCCAGCAGTTTCGCGGGACCGAAAAATTCACCCCTCCACTTT.

The chain employs TRBV2 and TRBJ1-2; no definite D call. Germline V gene sequence: CDR1 SNHLY, CDR2 FYNNEI. Trimming shortened V by 6 bases and J by 8 bases, and 22 bases separated the two germline ends. This CDR3 contains 15 residues. The CDR3 DNA is TGTGCCAGCAGCGGCCCTTATCGGCCGAGAGGGGGCTACACCTTC. Translation: CASSGPYRPRGGYTF.

The rearrangement joins TRBV4-1 to TRBJ1-3; no reliable D call. The CDR3 spans 16 residues. The germline V gene encodes CDR1 MGHRA and CDR2 YSYEKL. V was trimmed by 0 bases and J by 0 bases, leaving 9 bases between them. The CDR3 DNA is TGCGCCAGCAGCCAAGACGCGGGCCACTCTGGAAACACCATATATTTT. Amino acid sequence: CASSQDAGHSGNTIYF.

This rearrangement joins TRBV11-2 to TRBJ2-3, with D uncertain. Trimming removed 10 bases from V and 0 bases from J, with 17 bases in between. Germline values: CDR1 SGHAT, CDR2 FQNNGV. The CDR3 is 15 amino acids. CDR3 sequence (DNA): TGTGCCACCAAAACGCCCGACACGAGCACAGATACGCAGTATTTT. Its translation is CATKTPDTSTDTQYF.

The rearrangement links TRBV12-5 to TRBJ1-1, with no clear D. The germline CDR1 and CDR2 sequences are LGHNT and FRNRAP. The CDR3 runs 14 residues. V was pared by 3 bases and J by 0 bases, with 8 bases between. In DNA form, the CDR3 reads TGTGCTAGTGGTTTAAGGAGGATGAACACTGAAGCTTTCTTT. It yields the protein CASGLRRMNTEAFF.

This clone was recorded a few times. CDR3 region: CASRAQGVTEAFF. The CDR3 DNA reads TGTGCCAGCAGGGCGCAGGGGGTCACTGAAGCTTTCTTT. The chain employs TRBV6-4 and TRBJ1-1; TRBD1 aligns across 7 bases. CDR3 length: 13 amino acids. V trimming: 6 bases; J trimming: 4 bases; junction bases outside the gene matches: 5. In germline, CDR1 is MRHNA, CDR2 SNTAGT.